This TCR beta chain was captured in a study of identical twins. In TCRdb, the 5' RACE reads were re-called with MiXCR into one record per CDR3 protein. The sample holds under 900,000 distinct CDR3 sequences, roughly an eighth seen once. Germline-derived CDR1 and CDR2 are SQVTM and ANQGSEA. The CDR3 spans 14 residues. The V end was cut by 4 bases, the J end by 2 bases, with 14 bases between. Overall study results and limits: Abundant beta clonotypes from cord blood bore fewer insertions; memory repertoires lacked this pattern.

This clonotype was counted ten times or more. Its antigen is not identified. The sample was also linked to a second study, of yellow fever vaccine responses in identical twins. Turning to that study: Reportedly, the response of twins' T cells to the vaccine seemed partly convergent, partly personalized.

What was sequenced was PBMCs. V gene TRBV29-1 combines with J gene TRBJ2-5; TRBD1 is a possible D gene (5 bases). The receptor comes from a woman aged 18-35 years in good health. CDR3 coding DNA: TGCAGCGTTGGGGGTTGGGGCAGTCAAGAGACCCAGTACTTC. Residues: CSVGGWGSQETQYF.